One TCR beta chain is described in this entry. Its antigen remains unknown. Libraries were prepared by immunoSEQ multiplex PCR; TCRdb keeps only in-frame clonotypes and omits some of them. Among 130,000 or so clones, over 85% were seen once, and the ten largest hold 0.7% to 1%. The sample comes from a study of T cell responses to AZD1222 COVID-19 vaccine. Overall study results and limits: Regions 160-218 and 743-854 dominated among vaccine-associated CD4 TCRs spanning spike. Only six or seven AZD1222 recipients were seropositive at baseline.

CDR1 and CDR2 from the germline V gene are MNHNS and SASEGT. V lost 3 bases to trimming and J lost 2 bases; unmatched junction nucleotides: 14. The length of the CDR3 is 19 residues. The receptor was isolated from an adult in good health. This sequence joins TRBV6-1 and TRBJ2-7, with 12 positions matching TRBD2. The sample was peripheral blood, taken on day 0 of MenACWY control vaccination. Here the CDR3 DNA reads TGTGCCAGCAGTGATTTGTTGTCGACTAGCGGGAGACTTACCTACGAGCAGTACTTC. Amino acids: CASSDLLSTSGRLTYEQYF.